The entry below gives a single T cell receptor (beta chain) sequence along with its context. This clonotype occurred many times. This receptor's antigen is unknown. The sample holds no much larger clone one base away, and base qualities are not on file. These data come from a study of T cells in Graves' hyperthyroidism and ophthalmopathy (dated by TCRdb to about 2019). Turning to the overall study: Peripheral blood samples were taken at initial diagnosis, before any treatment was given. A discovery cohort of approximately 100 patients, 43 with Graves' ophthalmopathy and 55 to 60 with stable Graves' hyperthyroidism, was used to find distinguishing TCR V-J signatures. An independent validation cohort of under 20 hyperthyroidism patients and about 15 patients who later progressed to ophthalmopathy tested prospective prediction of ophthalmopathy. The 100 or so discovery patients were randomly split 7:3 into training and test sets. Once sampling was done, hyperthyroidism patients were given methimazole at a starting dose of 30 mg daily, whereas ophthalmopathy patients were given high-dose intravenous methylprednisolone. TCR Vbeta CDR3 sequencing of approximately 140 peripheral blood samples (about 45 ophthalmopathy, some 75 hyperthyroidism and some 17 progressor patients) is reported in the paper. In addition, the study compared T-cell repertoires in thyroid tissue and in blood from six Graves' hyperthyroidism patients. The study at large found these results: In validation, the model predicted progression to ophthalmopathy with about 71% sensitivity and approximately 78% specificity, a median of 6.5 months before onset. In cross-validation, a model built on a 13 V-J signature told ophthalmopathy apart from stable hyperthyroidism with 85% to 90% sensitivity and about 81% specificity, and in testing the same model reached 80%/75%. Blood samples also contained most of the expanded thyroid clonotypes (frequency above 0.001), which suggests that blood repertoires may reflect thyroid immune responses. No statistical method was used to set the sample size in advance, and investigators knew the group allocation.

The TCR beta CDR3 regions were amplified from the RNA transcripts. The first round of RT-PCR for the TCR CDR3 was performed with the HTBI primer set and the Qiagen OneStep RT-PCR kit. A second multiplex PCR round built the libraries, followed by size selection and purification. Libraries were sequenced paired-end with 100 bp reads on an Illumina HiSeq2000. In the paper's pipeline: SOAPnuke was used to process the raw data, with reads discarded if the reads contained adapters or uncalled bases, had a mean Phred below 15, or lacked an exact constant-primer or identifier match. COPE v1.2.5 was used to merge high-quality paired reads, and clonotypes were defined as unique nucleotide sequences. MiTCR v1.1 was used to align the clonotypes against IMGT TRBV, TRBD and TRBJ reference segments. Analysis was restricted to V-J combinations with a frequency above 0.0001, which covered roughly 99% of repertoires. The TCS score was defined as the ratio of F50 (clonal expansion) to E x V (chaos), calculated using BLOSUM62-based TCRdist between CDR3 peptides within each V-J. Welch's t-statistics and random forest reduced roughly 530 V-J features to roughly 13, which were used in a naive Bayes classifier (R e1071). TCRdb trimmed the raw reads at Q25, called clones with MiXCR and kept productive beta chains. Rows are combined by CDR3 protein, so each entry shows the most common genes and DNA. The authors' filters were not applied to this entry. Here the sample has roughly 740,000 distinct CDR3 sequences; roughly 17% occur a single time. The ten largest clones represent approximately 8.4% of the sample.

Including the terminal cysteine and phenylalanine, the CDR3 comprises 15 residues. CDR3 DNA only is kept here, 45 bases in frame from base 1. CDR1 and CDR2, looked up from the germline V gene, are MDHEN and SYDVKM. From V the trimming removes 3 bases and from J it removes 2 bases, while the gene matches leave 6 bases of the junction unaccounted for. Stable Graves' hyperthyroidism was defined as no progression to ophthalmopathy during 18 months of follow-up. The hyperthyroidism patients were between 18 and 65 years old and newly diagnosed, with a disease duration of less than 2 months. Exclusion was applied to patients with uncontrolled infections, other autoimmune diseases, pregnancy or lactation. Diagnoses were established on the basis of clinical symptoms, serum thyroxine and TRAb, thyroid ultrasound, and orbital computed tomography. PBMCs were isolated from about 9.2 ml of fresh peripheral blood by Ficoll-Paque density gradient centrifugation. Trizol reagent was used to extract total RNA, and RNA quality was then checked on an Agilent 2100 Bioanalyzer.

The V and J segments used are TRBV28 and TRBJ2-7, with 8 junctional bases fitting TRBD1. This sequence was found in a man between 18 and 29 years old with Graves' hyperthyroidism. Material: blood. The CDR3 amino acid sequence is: CASSFPGQETYEQYF. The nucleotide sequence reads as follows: TGTGCCAGCAGTTTCCCGGGACAGGAAACCTACGAGCAGTACTTC. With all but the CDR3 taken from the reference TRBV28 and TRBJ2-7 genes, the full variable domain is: DVKVTQSSRYLVKRTGEKVFLECVQDMDHENMFWYRQDPGLGLRLIYFSYDVKMKEKGDIPEGYSVSREKKERFSLILESASTNQTSMYLCASSFPGQETYEQYFGPGTRLTVT.